These 26 T cell receptor beta chains came from one sample sequenced in a study of blood T cell repertoires in COVID-19. Sequencing was performed with immunoSEQ multiplex PCR; in TCRdb, only in-frame clones are kept and a portion is missing. The sample contains more than 95,000 clones, 85% to 90% of which appear only once. Sequenced sample: peripheral blood. The receptors come from a man at least 80 years old with active or convalescent COVID-19.

The rearrangement uses TRBV24-1 and TRBJ1-2; D remains ambiguous. Germline V gene sequence: CDR1 KGHDR, CDR2 SFDVKD. The CDR3 covers 10 residues. V was cut by 9 bases and J by 5 bases, with 6 bases left in between. DNA for the CDR3: TGTGCCACCCGGAGGTATGGCTACACCTTC. Its translation is CATRRYGYTF.

The chain couples TRBV21-1 to TRBJ1-6; the table's D call, TRBD1, was not checked against the DNA. TRBV21-1 is reported as a pseudogene. This CDR3 spans 16 amino acids. The CDR3 DNA reads as TGTGCCAGCAGCGACCGGGGACAGGGTTATAATTCACCCCTCCACTTT. As protein: CASSDRGQGYNSPLHF.

This sequence joins TRBV6-5 and TRBJ1-3, with D perhaps matching TRBD1 (5 bases). The V end lost 8 bases, the J end lost 0 bases, and 11 bases lay between the germline ends. CDR1 is MNHEY, CDR2 SVGAGI, per germline. The CDR3 contains 14 residues. The CDR3 here is CASEEGISGNTIYF. The CDR3 DNA reads as TGTGCCAGCGAGGAGGGGATCTCTGGAAACACCATATATTTT.

The rearrangement links TRBV19 to TRBJ2-2; TRBD1 might be the D (6 bases). Trimming pared 10 bases from V and 4 bases from J, leaving 16 bases between. The CDR3 covers 14 residues. Germline loops: CDR1 LNHDA, CDR2 SQIVND (reference sequence). CDR3 DNA: TGTGCCACCAAGAGGACAGATCCCACCGGGGAGCTGTTTTTT. Amino acids: CATKRTDPTGELFF.

The chain's CDR3 is CASTFGRSDTQYF. The CDR3 bases are TGTGCCAGCACGTTCGGGAGGTCTGATACGCAGTATTTT. V usage is TRBV12-3 or TRBV12-4 and J usage is TRBJ2-3; 7 nucleotides line up with TRBD2. The ends lost 7 bases at V and 6 bases at J; junction bases unmatched: 7. The CDR3 has 13 amino acids.

The chain carries TRBV6-5 and TRBJ2-7, with TRBD2 matching 14 bases. V lost 5 bases and J lost 2; bases outside the gene matches: 2. The CDR3 is 15 amino acids. CDR1 and CDR2 (germline): MNHEY, SVGAGI. Here the CDR3 reads CASSPGLAGAYEQYF. The CDR3 DNA is TGTGCCAGCAGTCCGGGACTAGCGGGAGCCTACGAGCAGTACTTC.

The J gene is TRBJ1-2, the V gene TRBV27, with 8 bases fitting TRBD1. J was trimmed by 4 bases and V by 3 bases; bases with no gene match: 7. Per germline, CDR1 MNHEY and CDR2 SMNVEV (reference sequence). The CDR3 sequence is 15 residues long. The CDR3 loop is CASSFRTGSGYGYTF. The CDR3 coding sequence is TGTGCCAGCAGTTTCCGGACAGGGTCTGGCTATGGCTACACCTTC.

The CDR3 nucleotides read TGTGCCAGCAGCGGACAGCACAATCAGCCCCAGCATTTT. Amino acids: CASSGQHNQPQHF. The chain employs TRBV27 and TRBJ1-5; D is perhaps TRBD1 (6 bases). Trimming pared 6 bases from V and 3 bases from J, leaving 9 bases between. The CDR3 covers 13 residues. Germline values: CDR1 MNHEY, CDR2 SMNVEV (reference sequence).

This clone was recorded once. In the same sample, other DNA sequences code for this CDR3. This chain connects TRBV9 to TRBJ2-7, with 7 bases that match TRBD1. Germline V gene data show CDR1 as SGDLS and CDR2 as YYNGEE. Unmatched junction bases numbered 0, after V lost 3 bases and J lost 3 bases. The length of the CDR3 is 12 residues. This CDR3 reads CASSGQGYEQYF. Written as DNA, the CDR3 is TGTGCCAGCAGCGGACAGGGCTACGAGCAGTACTTC.

The rearrangement joins TRBV7-3 to TRBJ2-1; perhaps TRBD2 as D (6 bases). The germline gives CDR1 SGHTA, CDR2 FQGTGA. V dropped 5 bases and J dropped 0 bases, with 14 bases sitting between them. This CDR3 comprises 16 residues. CDR3 DNA: TGTGCCAGCAGCGTACTCGGGGGAGGCTCCTACAATGAGCAGTTCTTC. Protein: CASSVLGGGSYNEQFF.

V and J are TRBV27 and TRBJ2-1; no clear D. In germline, CDR1 is MNHEY, CDR2 SMNVEV (reference sequence). Trimming took off 0 bases at V and 12 bases at J, with 9 bases between the two ends. The length of the CDR3 is 12 residues. The CDR3: CASSLSYRPQFF. The CDR3, as DNA: TGTGCCAGCAGTTTATCCTACAGACCGCAGTTCTTC.

The CDR3, as DNA: TGTGCCAGCAGTGGACAGGTTAGACGGTACGAGCAGTACTTC. It specifies CASSGQVRRYEQYF. This chain connects TRBV2 to TRBJ2-7, with D possibly TRBD1 on 6 matching bases. Germline V gives CDR1 SNHLY, CDR2 FYNNEI. Trimming cost V 4 bases and J 4 bases, with 14 bases left between them. The CDR3 is 14 amino acids.

V is TRBV5-6 and J is TRBJ2-3; D is perhaps TRBD2 (5 bases). The CDR3 contains 16 residues. CDR1 SGHDT and CDR2 YYEEEE come from the germline V gene. With 0 bases removed from V and 2 bases from J, the gap between germline ends came to 13 bases. The CDR3 is CASSLGLALPTDTQYF. In DNA, the CDR3 is TGTGCCAGCAGCTTGGGCCTAGCCCTCCCCACAGATACGCAGTATTTT.

The chain has TRBV6-5 and TRBJ2-1; D gene unclear. CDR1 and CDR2 (germline): MNHEY, SVGAGI. The V end lost 4 bases, the J end lost 1 base, and 14 bases lay between the germline ends. The CDR3 has 16 residues. The CDR3 DNA reads as TGTGCCAGCAGTTTTTCTCCCCGGCGGTCCTACAATGAGCAGTTCTTC. Protein product: CASSFSPRRSYNEQFF.

The CDR3 nucleotides read TGTGCCTGGAGTTTCCACAGGGGGCGGAACACTGAAGCTTTCTTT. Protein: CAWSFHRGRNTEAFF. V gene TRBV30 combines with J gene TRBJ1-1; 9 nucleotides match TRBD1. CDR1 is GTSNPN, CDR2 SVGIG, per germline (reference sequence). The ends lost 2 bases at V and 1 base at J; junction bases unmatched: 5. This CDR3 contains 15 residues.

The gene calls are TRBV7-2 and TRBJ1-4, with 7 bases lining up with TRBD1. The CDR3 is 17 residues long. J gave up 0 bases and V 0 bases, and 4 bases lay outside the gene matches. Germline CDR1 is SGHTA and CDR2 is FQGNSA. DNA for the CDR3: TGTGCCAGCAGCTTAGCAAGGACAGGTGCAACTAATGAAAAACTGTTTTTT. Amino acid sequence: CASSLARTGATNEKLFF. Supplemented by reference TRBV7-2 and TRBJ1-4, the full variable domain reads GAGVSQSPSNKVTEKGKDVELRCDPISGHTALYWYRQSLGQGLEFLIYFQGNSAPDKSGLPSDRFSAERTGGSVSTLTIQRTQQEDSAVYLCASSLARTGATNEKLFFGSGTQLSVL.

The rearrangement uses TRBV18 and TRBJ2-7; D perhaps matches TRBD2 (6 bases). The V end lost 4 bases, the J end lost 0 bases, and 13 bases lay between the germline ends. Germline assignment: CDR1 KGHSH and CDR2 LQKENI. The CDR3 has 15 residues. CDR3 sequence reads: CASSRGGASSYEQYF. DNA of the CDR3: TGTGCCAGCTCACGTGGCGGGGCAAGCTCCTACGAGCAGTACTTC.

The rearrangement joins TRBV15 to TRBJ2-2; no definite D call. This CDR3 spans 15 amino acids. Trimming left V 2 bases short and J 3 bases short, with 10 bases between. CDR1 and CDR2 from the germline V gene are LNHNV and YYDKDF (reference sequence). The CDR3 bases are TGTGCCACCAGCAGACTAGATCGGGACACCGGGGAGCTGTTTTTT. Amino acid sequence: CATSRLDRDTGELFF. Variable domain in full (rest from reference TRBV15 and TRBJ2-2): DAMVIQNPRYQVTQFGKPVTLSCSQTLNHNVMYWYQQKSSQAPKLLFHYYDKDFNNEADTPDNFQSRRPNTSFCFLDIRSPGLGDTAMYLCATSRLDRDTGELFFGEGSRLTVL.

The sample holds a few counts of this clone. The genes are TRBV5-1 and TRBJ2-2, with a possible D match to TRBD1 (6 bases). The germline gives CDR1 SGHRS, CDR2 YFSETQ. Trimming took off 0 bases at V and 4 bases at J, with 10 bases between the two ends. The CDR3 consists of 15 residues. The CDR3 loop is CASSLGGQSTGELFF. CDR3 bases: TGCGCCAGCAGCTTGGGAGGACAGAGCACCGGGGAGCTGTTTTTT.

This sequence joins TRBV7-3 and TRBJ2-1, with D perhaps TRBD1 (6 bases). CDR1 and CDR2 from the germline V gene are SGHTA and FQGTGA. The CDR3 consists of 15 residues. V was shortened by 2 bases and J by 10 bases, with 18 bases between the two germline ends. The CDR3 sequence is CASSLSAGAPREQFF. CDR3 in DNA: TGTGCCAGCAGCTTATCGGCAGGGGCGCCGAGGGAGCAGTTCTTC.

The gene calls are TRBV11-2 and TRBJ2-1; 13 bases are shared with TRBD2. The CDR3 is 15 residues long. Germline V gene data show CDR1 as SGHAT and CDR2 as FQNNGV. Trimming cost V 4 bases and J 8 bases; bases outside gene matches: 5. CDR3 sequence reads: CASSSLTSGGYEQFF. The CDR3 DNA reads as TGTGCCAGCAGCTCGCTGACTAGCGGGGGGTATGAGCAGTTCTTC.

The CDR3 here is CASSLAGAGTDTQYF. In nucleotides, the CDR3 is TGTGCCAGCAGCTTAGCGGGAGCCGGGACAGATACGCAGTATTTT. The V gene is TRBV5-4, the J gene TRBJ2-3, with 8 bases lining up with TRBD2. Per germline, CDR1 SGHNT and CDR2 YYREEE (reference sequence). This CDR3 spans 15 amino acids. After removal of 2 bases from V and 3 bases from J, the junction contained 5 bases not matched to a gene.

The rearrangement uses TRBV5-1 and TRBJ2-7; 11 bases fit TRBD1. Germline-derived CDR1 and CDR2 are SGHRS and YFSETQ. This CDR3 contains 15 residues. The junction had 6 bases not matched to a gene; V was cut back by 4 bases and J by 3 bases. CDR3 nucleotide sequence: TGCGCCAGCAGCCGGGGACAGGGGGTTGTCTACGAGCAGTACTTC. This codes for CASSRGQGVVYEQYF.

V gene TRBV7-2 combines with J gene TRBJ2-5; no clear D. Germline loops: CDR1 SGHTA, CDR2 FQGNSA. This CDR3 comprises 12 residues. V was cut by 1 base and J by 4 bases, with 4 bases left in between. CDR3 loop: CASSLDRETQYF. In nucleotides, the CDR3 is TGTGCCAGCAGCTTAGACAGAGAGACCCAGTACTTC.

The chain recombines TRBV7-9 with TRBJ1-1; D perhaps matches TRBD1 (5 bases). The CDR3 covers 15 residues. Germline loops: CDR1 SEHNR, CDR2 FQNEAQ (reference sequence). Deletions cut 5 bases from V and 3 bases from J, with 16 bases between. This CDR3 reads CASSLKTGEDTEAFF. The DNA for the CDR3 is TGTGCCAGCAGCCTTAAGACGGGGGAGGACACTGAAGCTTTCTTT.

The chain uses TRBV6-2 or TRBV6-3 and TRBJ2-2; possible D gene TRBD1, 5 bases. The CDR3 covers 12 residues. Trimming left V 5 bases short and J 13 bases short, with 14 bases between. Germline lookup yields CDR1 MNHEY and CDR2 SVGEGT. This CDR3 is CASSEMRRGLFF. DNA for the CDR3: TGTGCCAGCAGTGAGATGAGAAGGGGGCTGTTTTTT.